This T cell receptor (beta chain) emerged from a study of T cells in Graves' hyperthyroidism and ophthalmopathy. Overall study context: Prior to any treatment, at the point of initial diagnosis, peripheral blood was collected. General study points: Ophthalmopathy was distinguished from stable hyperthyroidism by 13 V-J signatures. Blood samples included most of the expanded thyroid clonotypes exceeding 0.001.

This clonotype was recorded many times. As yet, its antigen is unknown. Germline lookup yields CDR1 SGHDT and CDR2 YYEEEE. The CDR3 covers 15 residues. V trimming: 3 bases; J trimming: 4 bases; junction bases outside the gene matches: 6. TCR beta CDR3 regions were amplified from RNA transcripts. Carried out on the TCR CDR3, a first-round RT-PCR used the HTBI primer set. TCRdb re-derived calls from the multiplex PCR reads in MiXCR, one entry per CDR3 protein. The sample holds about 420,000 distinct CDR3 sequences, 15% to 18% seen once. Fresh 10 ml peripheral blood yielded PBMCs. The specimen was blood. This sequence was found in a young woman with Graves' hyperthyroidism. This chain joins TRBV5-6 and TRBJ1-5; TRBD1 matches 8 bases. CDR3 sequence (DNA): TGTGCCAGCAGCTATTACAGGGGGGTAAATCAGCCCCAGCATTTT. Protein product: CASSYYRGVNQPQHF.